Given below is one T cell receptor beta chain in context. The repertoire was sequenced with immunoSEQ multiplex PCR; TCRdb's copy has only in-frame clones and lacks some. This table has approximately 180,000 clones, about 91% appearing once. This sample is drawn from a study of blood T cell repertoires in COVID-19. Turning to the study itself: From the United States, Italy and Spain came samples of acute and convalescent COVID-19.

CDR3 size: 15 residues. The V gene lost 5 bases and the J gene lost 0 bases, with 10 bases spanning the gap. In germline, CDR1 is SGHDN, CDR2 FVKESK. This clonotype was sampled from a woman aged 45-60 years with acute or convalescent COVID-19. V usage is TRBV14 and J usage is TRBJ2-2; D unresolved. The specimen was peripheral blood. The CDR3 bases are TGTGCCAGCAGCTCACGGTCCCCGAACACCGGGGAGCTGTTTTTT. This sequence encodes CASSSRSPNTGELFF.